This T cell receptor (beta chain) is drawn from a study of CD8+ T cells in alopecia areata. Study context: Treated patients took oral tofacitinib at 5 to 10 mg twice daily. Overall study findings and caveats: Alopecia totalis/universalis scalp especially showed more expanded CD8+ clones than normal scalp.

This clone was counted between two and nine times. Its target is not known. V lost 3 bases and J lost 5, with 16 bases in between. The CDR3 sequence is 15 residues long. The V gene's germline CDR1 is MGHRA and CDR2 YSYEKL. Punch biopsies of lesional scalp, plus peripheral blood, were taken from alopecia areata patients. As the sequencing template, cDNA was produced by extracting RNA and reverse transcribing it. Sequencing used immunoSEQ multiplex PCR; TCRdb keeps in-frame clones, though not all of them. The sample yields just under 7,500 clones, 55% to 70% seen once. The rearrangement joins TRBV4-1 to TRBJ2-5, with D possibly TRBD1 on 6 matching bases. This TCR came from a human donor with alopecia areata. Sequencing was performed on skin, taken at week 0. CDR3 DNA sequence: TGCGCCAGCAGCCAGGGGGACCGGGACATGGAGACCCAGTACTTC. Residues: CASSQGDRDMETQYF.